A single sample gave rise to the 20 T cell receptor beta chains below, sequenced in a study of blood T cell repertoires in COVID-19. The data were produced by immunoSEQ multiplex PCR, yet TCRdb's version contains in-frame clones alone and is incomplete. The sample lists about 300,000 clones, around 89% occurring once. The sequenced sample was peripheral blood. All receptors derive from a woman aged 25 to 39 who had recovered from COVID-19.

V usage is TRBV4-2 and J usage is TRBJ2-5; the match to TRBD2 covers 12 bases. The V gene's germline CDR1 is LGHNA and CDR2 YNFKEQ. Unmatched junction bases numbered 8, after V lost 5 bases and J lost 1 base. The CDR3 has 17 amino acids. CDR3 residues: CASSSRGLAGTQETQYF. The DNA of the CDR3 is TGTGCCAGCAGCAGCCGCGGACTAGCGGGGACCCAAGAGACCCAGTACTTC.

The gene calls are TRBV5-1 and TRBJ2-7, with TRBD1 matching over 8 bases. V lost 4 bases to trimming and J lost 6 bases; unmatched junction nucleotides: 15. Germline values: CDR1 SGHRS, CDR2 YFSETQ. The CDR3 runs 16 residues. CDR3 nucleotide sequence: TGCGCCAGCAGCCCGCAGGGGGCACCCGAGCCCCGCGAGCAGTACTTC. Its translation: CASSPQGAPEPREQYF. Drawing the rest from reference TRBV5-1 and TRBJ2-7, the complete variable domain is KAGVTQTPRYLIKTRGQQVTLSCSPISGHRSVSWYQQTPGQGLQFLFEYFSETQRNKGNFPGRFSGRQFSNSRSEMNVSTLELGDSALYLCASSPQGAPEPREQYFGPGTRLTVT.

This clone was counted once. The genes are TRBV19 and TRBJ1-6; 7 bases map to TRBD1. The CDR3 consists of 15 residues. Germline CDR1 reads LNHDA; CDR2 reads SQIVND (reference sequence). Trimming removed 7 bases from V and 2 bases from J; junction bases left unmatched: 5. This CDR3 is CASNTGVTYNSPLHF. The CDR3 DNA is TGTGCCAGTAATACAGGGGTAACCTATAATTCACCCCTCCACTTT.

CDR3 coding DNA: TGTGCCACCCTCCGGGACAGCGGGGGCCTAGGGTCACCCCTCCACTTT. Translated, it gives CATLRDSGGLGSPLHF. V gene TRBV6-6 combines with J gene TRBJ1-6; 7 bases map to TRBD1. V trimming: 10 bases; J trimming: 10 bases; junction bases outside the gene matches: 19. The CDR3 consists of 16 residues. Germline values: CDR1 MNHNY, CDR2 SVGAGI (reference sequence).

The chain joins TRBV12-2 to TRBJ1-1; no check of the table's D call, TRBD1, against the DNA was made. TRBV12-2 is a listed pseudogene. This CDR3 region has 16 residues. The CDR3 protein is CASRLGTDNQGTEAFF. The DNA of the CDR3 is TGTGCAAGTCGCTTAGGGACCGATAATCAGGGTACTGAAGCTTTCTTT.

The V and J genes are TRBV13 and TRBJ2-5, with D uncertain. Per germline, CDR1 PRHDT and CDR2 FYEKMQ (reference sequence). The CDR3 loop spans 14 amino acids. V dropped 6 bases and J dropped 1 base, with 12 bases sitting between them. The CDR3 protein is CASRKRGGQETQYF. Here the CDR3 DNA reads TGTGCCAGCAGAAAACGCGGTGGCCAAGAGACCCAGTACTTC.

This chain uses TRBV24-1 with TRBJ2-3; TRBD2 agrees at 12 bases. Germline assignment: CDR1 KGHDR and CDR2 SFDVKD. The CDR3 has 17 amino acids. V lost 3 bases, J lost 5 bases, and 8 bases stayed unmatched. CDR3 coding DNA: TGTGCCACCAGTGATCGCTGGACTAGCGGGGCGGGAGATACGCAGTATTTT. Its protein product is CATSDRWTSGAGDTQYF.

The CDR3, as DNA: TGTGCCATCAGGCCACAGGGGACAGAAAACACCGGGGAGCTGTTTTTT. It translates to CAIRPQGTENTGELFF. The V gene is TRBV10-3, the J gene TRBJ2-2; TRBD1 aligns across 7 bases. The CDR3 runs 16 residues. Germline V lookup: CDR1 ENHRY, CDR2 SYGVKD. V shed 6 bases, J shed 2 bases, and the junction held 9 bases outside the gene matches.

This clone was counted a single time. The CDR3 loop reads CAAARRADTIYF. The CDR3 coding sequence is TGCGCAGCCGCCAGGAGGGCAGACACCATATATTTT. The genes are TRBV10-1 and TRBJ1-3; unclear D gene. The CDR3 contains 12 residues. Germline CDR1 WNHNN, CDR2 SYGVQD (reference sequence).

This chain connects TRBV6-5 to TRBJ2-2; D is ambiguous. Per germline, CDR1 MNHEY and CDR2 SVGAGI. The CDR3 contains 13 residues. Trimming stripped 2 bases from V and 7 bases from J, with 8 bases between. CDR3 nucleotide sequence: TGTGCCAGCAGTTACGGAGACTTCGGGGAGCTGTTTTTT. The encoded protein is CASSYGDFGELFF.

This clone showed up just a few times. The rearrangement uses TRBV30 and TRBJ1-5; D is uncertain. This CDR3 is 15 amino acids long. The germline V and J ends were trimmed by 7 bases and 3 bases, with 19 bases remaining between them. Germline values: CDR1 GTSNPN, CDR2 SVGIG (reference sequence). The CDR3 DNA is TGTGCCTCCCAGGAGGAAGGCAAACCCAATCAGCCCCAGCATTTT. It yields the protein CASQEEGKPNQPQHF. Using reference TRBV30 and TRBJ1-5 for the parts outside the CDR3, the full variable domain is SQTIHQWPATLVQPVGSPLSLECTVEGTSNPNLYWYRQAAGRGLQLLFYSVGIGQISSEVPQNLSASRPQDRQFILSSKKLLLSDSGFYLCASQEEGKPNQPQHFGDGTRLSIL.

CDR3 amino acids: CAISEWKAGEPTDTQYF. CDR3 bases: TGTGCCATCAGTGAGTGGAAAGCGGGGGAGCCCACAGATACGCAGTATTTT. This rearrangement joins TRBV10-3 to TRBJ2-3, with TRBD2 identical over 8 bases. Germline V CDR1 and CDR2: ENHRY, SYGVKD. The CDR3 totals 17 residues. Trimming cost V 1 base and J 2 bases; bases outside gene matches: 8.

The CDR3 is CASSRGPHRYTF. The CDR3 bases are TGTGCCAGCAGTCGAGGGCCTCACCGCTACACCTTC. V gene TRBV11-2 combines with J gene TRBJ1-2; no definite D call. CDR3 length equals 12 residues. CDR1 is SGHAT, CDR2 FQNNGV, per germline. Trimming shortened V by 6 bases and J by 9 bases, and 14 bases separated the two germline ends. The full variable domain, rest sourced from reference TRBV11-2 and TRBJ1-2, is EAGVAQSPRYKIIEKRQSVAFWCNPISGHATLYWYQQILGQGPKLLIQFQNNGVVDDSQLPKDRFSAERLKGVDSTLKIQPAKLEDSAVYLCASSRGPHRYTFGSGTRLTVV.

The chain couples TRBV5-1 to TRBJ1-2; no clear D. CDR1 and CDR2 from the germline V gene are SGHRS and YFSETQ. The CDR3 length is 13 residues. With 5 bases removed from V and 3 bases from J, the gap between germline ends came to 11 bases. The CDR3 reads CASSLEQDYGYTF. The CDR3 bases are TGCGCCAGCAGTCTAGAGCAAGACTATGGCTACACCTTC.

The rearrangement joins TRBV7-8 to TRBJ2-5; D not certain. Germline CDR1 and CDR2: SGHVS and FQNEAQ. CDR3 length: 10 amino acids. Trimming removed 5 bases from V and 9 bases from J, with 7 bases in between. The CDR3: CASSPPAQYF. The CDR3 DNA reads TGTGCCAGCAGCCCGCCGGCCCAGTACTTC. The variable domain in full, with the rest retrieved from reference TRBV7-8 and TRBJ2-5, is GAGVSQSPRYKVAKRGQDVALRCDPISGHVSLFWYQQALGQGPEFLTYFQNEAQLDKSGLPSDRFFAERPEGSVSTLKIQRTQQEDSAVYLCASSPPAQYFGPGTRLLVL.

The rearrangement uses TRBV7-9 and TRBJ1-4, with a weak D call TRBD1 (5 bases). The germline gives CDR1 SEHNR, CDR2 FQNEAQ (reference sequence). The CDR3 is 16 amino acids. V was pared by 3 bases and J by 8 bases, with 19 bases between. CDR3: CASSFLRGGSNEKLFF. The CDR3 nucleotides are TGTGCCAGCAGCTTCCTGCGGGGGGGATCCAACGAAAAACTGTTTTTT.

V and J are TRBV6-5 and TRBJ1-1; possible D gene TRBD1, 6 bases. CDR1 is MNHEY, CDR2 SVGAGI, per germline. V was trimmed by 0 bases and J by 5 bases, leaving 13 bases between them. This CDR3 region has 15 residues. The CDR3 reads CASSYSGVQGTEAFF. CDR3 in DNA: TGTGCCAGCAGTTACTCGGGAGTTCAGGGGACTGAAGCTTTCTTT.

In DNA, the CDR3 is TGTGCCAGCAGCTCCGGACTACTAGCCTACGAGCAGTACTTC. Translated: CASSSGLLAYEQYF. This chain uses TRBV7-9 with TRBJ2-7; D might be TRBD2 (6 bases). Germline V gene data show CDR1 as SEHNR and CDR2 as FQNEAQ (reference sequence). The ends were cut back, 4 bases at V and 2 bases at J, with 12 bases in the middle. CDR3 size: 14 residues.

V gene TRBV5-8 combines with J gene TRBJ1-1; D might be TRBD1 (5 bases). The CDR3 consists of 14 residues. Looked up from germline, CDR1 is SGHTS and CDR2 is YDEGEE. The V gene lost 6 bases and the J gene lost 4 bases, with 16 bases spanning the gap. The CDR3 loop reads CASNRGLGRTEAFF. CDR3 in DNA: TGTGCCAGCAATAGGGGCCTGGGGCGCACTGAAGCTTTCTTT.

This chain connects TRBV16 to TRBJ1-1; 9 bases line up with TRBD1. J gave up 7 bases and V 4 bases, and 4 bases lay outside the gene matches. The CDR3 sequence is 13 residues long. Germline CDR1 and CDR2: KGHSY and FQNENV. The CDR3 region is CASSLDRGNEAFF. CDR3 DNA sequence: TGTGCCAGCAGCCTCGACAGGGGGAATGAAGCTTTCTTT. The full variable domain, with the rest looked up from reference TRBV16 and TRBJ1-1, is GEEVAQTPKHLVRGEGQKAKLYCAPIKGHSYVFWYQQVLKNEFKFLISFQNENVFDETGMPKERFSAKCLPNSPCSLEIQATKLEDSAVYFCASSLDRGNEAFFGQGTRLTVV.